Presented here are 18 T cell receptor beta chains from one specimen sequenced in a study of T-cell memory formation after mild COVID-19. TCRdb re-analysed the 5' RACE reads in MiXCR, keeping a single row per CDR3 protein. The sample includes 280,000 or so distinct CDR3 sequences, 7.5% to 9.5% seen only once; the top ten take 20% to 25%. Specimen: PBMCs or a T cell subset sorted from them (not recorded which). The receptor set was obtained from a man younger than 35 who had mild COVID-19 (a few samples of this study predate the infection). Cell type and time point are not known.

This chain links TRBV5-8 with TRBJ2-7; 7 positions agree with TRBD2. CDR1 and CDR2 (germline): SGHTS, YDEGEE. The CDR3 extends over 14 amino acids. Unmatched junction bases numbered 11, after V lost 7 bases and J lost 4 bases. CDR3 amino acids: CASGRGREKYEQYF. The CDR3 nucleotides are TGTGCCAGCGGAAGAGGGAGGGAGAAATACGAGCAGTACTTC. Combining the CDR3 with reference TRBV5-8 and TRBJ2-7 gives the whole variable domain EAGVTQSPTHLIKTRGQQATLRCSPISGHTSVYWYQQALGLGLQFLLWYDEGEERNRGNFPPRFSGRQFPNYSSELNVNALELEDSALYLCASGRGREKYEQYFGPGTRLTVT.

The chain is built from TRBV20-1 and TRBJ1-5, with TRBD1 matching over 10 bases. The CDR3 is 16 residues long. Trimming cost V 0 bases and J 2 bases; bases outside gene matches: 4. Germline V lookup: CDR1 DFQATT, CDR2 SNEGSKA (reference sequence). The CDR3 loop reads CSAREAGTGGNQPQHF. As DNA, the CDR3 is TGCAGTGCTAGAGAGGCCGGGACAGGGGGCAATCAGCCCCAGCATTTT.

This clonotype was found a few times. The V call is TRBV28, the J call TRBJ2-6, with a tentative D call TRBD2 (6 bases). The germline V gene encodes CDR1 MDHEN and CDR2 SYDVKM. V was pared by 8 bases and J by 1 base, with 15 bases between. The CDR3 is 16 residues long. In DNA form, the CDR3 reads TGTGCCAGCCAGGGACTCCCCCAGTCTGGGGCCAACGTCCTGACTTTC. Translated: CASQGLPQSGANVLTF.

This clonotype was seen a handful of times. This chain connects TRBV5-1 to TRBJ2-2, with D uncertain. Germline CDR1 SGHRS, CDR2 YFSETQ. This CDR3 is 13 amino acids long. Deletions cut 2 bases from V and 5 bases from J, with 7 bases between. The CDR3 DNA sequence: TGCGCCAGCAGCTTTGAAACTACCGGGGAGCTGTTTTTT. Its protein is CASSFETTGELFF.

This rearrangement joins TRBV7-9 to TRBJ1-5, with unresolved D. Germline V gene sequence: CDR1 SEHNR, CDR2 FQNEAQ (reference sequence). This CDR3 has 14 amino acids. The V end lost 1 base, the J end lost 7 bases, and 11 bases lay between the germline ends. This CDR3 is CASSLESRQQPQHF. The CDR3 region has the DNA TGTGCCAGCAGCTTAGAATCCCGGCAACAGCCCCAGCATTTT.

This clonotype was detected many times. The rearrangement links TRBV12-3 or TRBV12-4 to TRBJ2-2, with a possible D match to TRBD1 (6 bases). Trimming cost V 6 bases and J 3 bases, with 14 bases left between them. The CDR3 is 15 residues long. This CDR3 reads CASRRRGSDTGELFF. The CDR3 region has the DNA TGTGCCAGCAGGCGCAGGGGTTCGGACACCGGGGAGCTGTTTTTT.

This clonotype appeared a few times. This sequence joins TRBV5-1 and TRBJ2-1; 11 bases line up with TRBD2. Germline V lookup: CDR1 SGHRS, CDR2 YFSETQ. V lost 1 base and J lost 4; bases outside the gene matches: 4. CDR3 length: 16 residues. This CDR3 reads CASSLMTSGAYNEQFF. CDR3 DNA sequence: TGCGCCAGCAGCTTGATGACTAGCGGGGCGTACAATGAGCAGTTCTTC.

The genes are TRBV6-6 and TRBJ2-3; 12 nucleotides line up with TRBD2. Germline loops: CDR1 MNHNY, CDR2 SVGAGI (reference sequence). V gave up 3 bases and J gave up 5 bases; unmatched junction bases: 3. The CDR3 is 15 amino acids. Here the CDR3 reads CASSYTSGGKDTQYF. The CDR3, as DNA: TGTGCCAGCAGTTATACTAGCGGGGGGAAAGATACGCAGTATTTT.

V gene TRBV7-8 combines with J gene TRBJ2-4, with D tentatively TRBD2 (7 bases). CDR3 length equals 16 residues. The ends were cut back, 5 bases at V and 1 base at J, with 15 bases in the middle. CDR1 is SGHVS, CDR2 FQNEAQ, per germline. This CDR3 is CASSDRRLAAKNIQYF. The CDR3 DNA sequence: TGTGCCAGCAGCGACAGGCGACTAGCTGCCAAAAACATTCAGTACTTC.

The sample holds a few counts of this clonotype. The chain uses TRBV5-1 and TRBJ2-7, with D unclear. The germline gives CDR1 SGHRS, CDR2 YFSETQ. V lost 6 bases and J lost 1, with 11 bases in between. This CDR3 is 13 amino acids long. The CDR3 sequence: CASNLGPSYEQYF. CDR3 nucleotide sequence: TGCGCCAGCAACCTAGGTCCATCCTACGAGCAGTACTTC.

In this sample, this clonotype turned up a few times. The rearrangement links TRBV27 to TRBJ2-5; D call uncertain. The CDR3 is made up of 13 amino acids. The germline CDR1 and CDR2 sequences are MNHEY and SMNVEV (reference sequence). The ends were cut back, 6 bases at V and 4 bases at J, with 12 bases in the middle. CDR3 DNA: TGTGCCAGCAGCCCAATTTCTCCAGAGACCCAGTACTTC. Translated, it gives CASSPISPETQYF.

This chain uses TRBV7-2 with TRBJ1-1; D perhaps matches TRBD1 (6 bases). V gave up 7 bases and J gave up 0 bases, with 12 bases separating them. The CDR3 runs to 14 residues. The germline V gene encodes CDR1 SGHTA and CDR2 FQGNSA. Written as DNA, the CDR3 is TGTGCCAGCAAGAATCAGGGGTTGAACACTGAAGCTTTCTTT. It codes for CASKNQGLNTEAFF.

The rearrangement joins TRBV20-1 to TRBJ1-2, with D tentatively TRBD1 (5 bases). Trimming took 6 bases from V and 3 from J, leaving 14 bases between them. This CDR3 has 13 residues. Germline loops: CDR1 DFQATT, CDR2 SNEGSKA (reference sequence). The CDR3 loop reads CSARRDGHYGYTF. The CDR3 DNA is TGCAGTGCCAGAAGGGACGGTCACTATGGCTACACCTTC.

The chain recombines TRBV11-2 with TRBJ1-4, with D possibly matching TRBD1 (6 bases). CDR1 and CDR2 from the germline V gene are SGHAT and FQNNGV. V was shortened by 0 bases and J by 5 bases, with 13 bases between the two germline ends. The CDR3 extends over 16 amino acids. The CDR3 nucleotides read TGTGCCAGCAGCTTAGATGGCGGGACAATAAATGAAAAACTGTTTTTT. It translates to CASSLDGGTINEKLFF.

Here the CDR3 DNA reads TGCGCCAGCAGCCTGGGACAGGTGATCAATGAGCAGTTCTTC. Protein: CASSLGQVINEQFF. The rearrangement joins TRBV5-1 to TRBJ2-1, with 8 bases fitting TRBD1. Looked up from germline, CDR1 is SGHRS and CDR2 is YFSETQ. CDR3 length equals 14 residues. V shed 4 bases and J 6 bases; nucleotides not matched to a gene: 6.

This clonotype was counted a few times. The chain is built from TRBV7-8 and TRBJ2-7; 10 bases line up with TRBD1. The V and J ends lost 3 bases and 0 bases, in that order; junction bases with no gene match: 5. The CDR3 sequence is 16 residues long. CDR1 is SGHVS, CDR2 FQNEAQ, per germline. CDR3 coding DNA: TGTGCCAGCAGCTTCGACAGGGGGCTTGACTCCTACGAGCAGTACTTC. It specifies CASSFDRGLDSYEQYF.

This clonotype was counted a few times. The rearrangement uses TRBV6-5 and TRBJ2-1, with 9 bases aligning to TRBD1. CDR1 is MNHEY and CDR2 is SVGAGI in the germline V gene. With 2 bases clipped from V and 14 bases from J, the junction kept 7 bases outside the gene matches. This CDR3 comprises 13 residues. CDR3 DNA sequence: TGTGCCAGCAGTTACCCCGGGGACAGGGTAAAGTTCTTC. Protein: CASSYPGDRVKFF.

This clonotype occurred a few times. The V and J genes are TRBV2 and TRBJ2-7; D is uncertain. The V gene lost 7 bases and the J gene lost 2 bases, with 9 bases spanning the gap. This CDR3 is built from 12 residues. Germline loops: CDR1 SNHLY, CDR2 FYNNEI. CDR3 sequence reads: CASTGDTYEQYF. The CDR3 DNA reads TGTGCCAGCACGGGCGATACCTACGAGCAGTACTTC.